Listed below are T cell receptor beta chains from one sample, sequenced in a study of response to subunit inactivated influenza vaccine. TCRdb reprocessed the RT-PCR reads via MiXCR and lists one record per CDR3 protein. The sample lists hundreds of thousands of distinct CDR3 sequences; 7.5% to 8.5% were seen once. The source material was PBMCs from blood, sampled 23 to 25 months after vaccination. The receptors were gathered from a man aged 45 to 70 who received an inactivated influenza vaccine. The CDR3 runs from the conserved cysteine through the conserved F or W. D genes are given only for firm matches. The size entry is marked missing in some rows and otherwise reads once, few, many or a size class.

many	TRBJ2-3	NA	TRBV5-1	CASSTASGSTDTQYF	TGCGCCAGCAGCACCGCCTCGGGCTCGACAGATACGCAGTATTTT
few	TRBJ2-5	NA	TRBV20-1	CSATHGGIIETQYF	TGCAGTGCTACCCACGGGGGAATTATCGAGACCCAGTACTTC
many	TRBJ2-5	TRBD2	TRBV19	CASSPTSSQTQYF	TGTGCCAGTAGCCCGACTAGCTCGCAGACCCAGTACTTC
many	TRBJ2-1	TRBD2	TRBV7-2	CASSPFAGAEQFF	TGTGCCAGCAGCCCCTTCGCGGGAGCCGAGCAGTTCTTC
many	TRBJ2-1	NA	TRBV4-1	CASSHPLGEEQFF	TGCGCCAGCAGCCACCCCCTAGGGGAGGAGCAGTTCTTC
many	TRBJ1-1	NA	TRBV5-1	CASSLPQNTEAFF	TGCGCCAGCAGTCTCCCTCAGAACACTGAAGCTTTCTTT
few	TRBJ2-5	NA	TRBV28	CASSYWKQETQYF	TGTGCCAGCTCTTATTGGAAGCAAGAGACCCAGTACTTC
few	TRBJ2-4	NA	TRBV10-1	CASSDPGRDPKNIQYF	TGCGCCAGCAGTGACCCTGGACGCGACCCCAAAAACATTCAGTACTTC
NA	TRBJ2-6	NA	TRBV14	CASSPRPGVSGANVLTF	TGTGCCAGCAGCCCACGGCCTGGGGTTTCTGGGGCCAACGTCCTGACTTTC
NA	TRBJ1-5	NA	TRBV3-1	CASSHDGPCPQPQHF	TGTGCCAGCAGCCATGACGGGCCCTGCCCCCAGCCCCAGCATTTT
few	TRBJ2-7	TRBD1	TRBV29-1	CSVELPGQESYEQYF	TGCAGCGTTGAGCTGCCGGGACAGGAAAGCTACGAGCAGTACTTC
few	TRBJ2-7	NA	TRBV3-1	CASSQDWTSSYEQYF	TGTGCCAGCAGCCAAGATTGGACCAGCTCCTACGAGCAGTACTTC
many	TRBJ2-3	NA	TRBV3-1	CASSLRGTTDTQYF	TGTGCCAGCAGCCTAAGAGGAACCACAGATACGCAGTATTTT
NA	TRBJ2-7	TRBD1	TRBV5-1	CASSIEDRAYEQYF	TGCGCCAGCAGCATCGAGGACAGGGCCTACGAGCAGTACTTC
NA	TRBJ1-6	NA	TRBV12-3/TRBV12-4	CASSLRDTLPSPLHF	TGTGCCAGCAGCCTCCGGGACACCCTACCTTCACCCCTCCACTTT
many	TRBJ2-7	TRBD1	TRBV5-1	CASSGGTGYEQYF	TGCGCCAGCAGCGGCGGGACAGGCTACGAGCAGTACTTC
few	TRBJ2-1	NA	TRBV21-1	CASSTNEQFF	TGTGCCAGCAGCACGAATGAGCAGTTCTTC
NA	TRBJ1-5	NA	TRBV12-3/TRBV12-4	CASSLSAGANQPQHF	TGTGCCAGCAGTTTATCGGCGGGGGCCAATCAGCCCCAGCATTTT
NA	TRBJ2-1	TRBD1	TRBV19	CASRKQGNLYNEQFF	TGTGCCAGTAGGAAACAGGGGAATCTCTACAATGAGCAGTTCTTC
many	TRBJ2-5	TRBD2	TRBV12-3/TRBV12-4	CASSGGRTLGETQYF	TGTGCCAGCAGTGGCGGGAGGACTCTGGGGGAGACCCAGTACTTC
NA	TRBJ1-5	TRBD1	TRBV6-5	CASSYSWTGNNQPQHF	TGTGCCAGCAGTTACTCATGGACAGGTAACAATCAGCCCCAGCATTTT
NA	TRBJ2-2	TRBD1	TRBV28	CASSLGGQTFTGELFF	TGTGCCAGCAGTTTAGGGGGACAGACTTTCACCGGGGAGCTGTTTTTT
few	TRBJ2-3	NA	TRBV12-3/TRBV12-4	CASSLFRVSAISTDTQYF	TGTGCCAGCAGTTTGTTTCGTGTATCGGCCATTAGCACAGATACGCAGTATTTT
NA	TRBJ2-1	NA	TRBV4-3	CASSQNPSLGEQFF	TGCGCCAGCAGCCAAAATCCGAGTCTGGGTGAGCAGTTCTTC
many	TRBJ2-2	NA	TRBV20-1	CSAPDGELFF	TGCAGTGCTCCGGATGGGGAGCTGTTTTTT
few	TRBJ1-1	NA	TRBV4-2	CASSPDPGRGFLNTEAFF	TGTGCCAGCAGCCCCGATCCTGGTCGAGGGTTTTTGAACACTGAAGCTTTCTTT
few	TRBJ2-3	TRBD2	TRBV2	CASRATSGSADTQYF	TGTGCCAGCAGGGCGACTAGCGGGAGTGCAGATACGCAGTATTTT
many	TRBJ1-1	TRBD1	TRBV2	CASSEAPGGRVAEAFF	TGTGCCAGCAGTGAAGCTCCAGGGGGGAGGGTGGCTGAAGCTTTCTTT
many	TRBJ2-5	NA	TRBV5-1	CASSPLDSRTETQYF	TGCGCCAGCAGCCCCCTGGACAGTAGGACAGAGACCCAGTACTTC
NA	TRBJ2-5	NA	TRBV9	CASSVDQAETQYF	TGTGCCAGCAGCGTAGATCAGGCGGAGACCCAGTACTTC
NA	TRBJ2-1	NA	TRBV6-5	CASSYSPHQNEQFF	TGTGCCAGCAGTTACTCACCCCACCAGAATGAGCAGTTCTTC
few	TRBJ2-5	NA	TRBV20-1	CSARDWRAIQETQYF	TGCAGTGCTAGAGATTGGCGGGCGATCCAAGAGACCCAGTACTTC
few	TRBJ1-6	NA	TRBV20-1	CSARSAGLDNSPLHF	TGCAGTGCTAGATCGGCAGGGTTGGATAATTCACCCCTCCACTTT
many	TRBJ2-1	NA	TRBV7-8	CASTYVGSNEQFF	TGTGCCAGCACCTACGTCGGCAGCAATGAGCAGTTCTTC
few	TRBJ2-2	TRBD1	TRBV10-3	CAIRTGATGELFF	TGTGCCATAAGGACAGGGGCGACCGGGGAGCTGTTTTTT
many	TRBJ2-7	TRBD2	TRBV14	CASSTTSGSGFQYF	TGTGCCAGCAGCACTACTAGCGGGAGTGGTTTTCAGTACTTC
few	TRBJ2-7	NA	TRBV7-2	CASSTPSHEQYF	TGTGCCAGCAGCACACCATCCCACGAGCAGTACTTC
few	TRBJ2-1	NA	TRBV2	CASASTSSYNEQFF	TGTGCCAGCGCTAGCACGAGCTCCTACAATGAGCAGTTCTTC
NA	TRBJ2-6	NA	TRBV28	CASSALGAQGANVLTF	TGTGCCAGCAGTGCTCTAGGGGCGCAAGGGGCCAACGTCCTGACTTTC
NA	TRBJ2-1	TRBD2	TRBV4-3	CASSRLTSGVDEQFF	TGCGCCAGCAGCAGACTGACTAGCGGGGTTGATGAGCAGTTCTTC
NA	TRBJ1-1	NA	TRBV4-1	CASSQDRVEAFF	TGCGCCAGCAGCCAAGACAGGGTAGAAGCTTTCTTT
many	TRBJ1-5	NA	TRBV5-1	CASSPGGRNQPQHF	TGCGCCAGCAGTCCGGGGGGCCGCAATCAGCCCCAGCATTTT
many	TRBJ2-3	NA	TRBV29-1	CSVERVTAGTDTQYF	TGCAGCGTTGAAAGGGTCACCGCCGGCACAGATACGCAGTATTTT
many	TRBJ1-2	NA	TRBV7-9	CAGNRDNYGYTF	TGTGCCGGAAACAGGGATAACTATGGCTACACCTTC
few	TRBJ1-1	TRBD1	TRBV20-1	CSAGQGASNTEAFF	TGCAGTGCGGGACAGGGGGCCTCGAACACTGAAGCTTTCTTT